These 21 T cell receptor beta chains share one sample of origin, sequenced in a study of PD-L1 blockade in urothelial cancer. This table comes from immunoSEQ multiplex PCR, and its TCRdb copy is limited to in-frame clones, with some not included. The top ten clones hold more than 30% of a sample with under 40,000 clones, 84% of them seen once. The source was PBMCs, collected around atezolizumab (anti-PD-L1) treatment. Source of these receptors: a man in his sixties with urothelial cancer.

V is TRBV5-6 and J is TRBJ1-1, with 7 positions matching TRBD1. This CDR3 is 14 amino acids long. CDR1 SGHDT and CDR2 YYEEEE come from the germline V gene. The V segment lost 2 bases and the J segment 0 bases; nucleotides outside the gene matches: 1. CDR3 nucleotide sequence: TGTGCCAGCAGCTTCAGGGGGTTGAACACTGAAGCTTTCTTT. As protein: CASSFRGLNTEAFF.

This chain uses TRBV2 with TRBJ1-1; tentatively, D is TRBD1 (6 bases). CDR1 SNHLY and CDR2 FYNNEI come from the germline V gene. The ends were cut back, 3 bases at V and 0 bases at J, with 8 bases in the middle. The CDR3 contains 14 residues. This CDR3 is CASSDGGMNTEAFF. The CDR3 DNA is TGTGCCAGCAGTGATGGGGGCATGAACACTGAAGCTTTCTTT. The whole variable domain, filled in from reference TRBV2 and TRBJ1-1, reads EPEVTQTPSHQVTQMGQEVILRCVPISNHLYFYWYRQILGQKVEFLVSFYNNEISEKSEIFDDQFSVERPDGSNFTLKIRSTKLEDSAMYFCASSDGGMNTEAFFGQGTRLTVV.

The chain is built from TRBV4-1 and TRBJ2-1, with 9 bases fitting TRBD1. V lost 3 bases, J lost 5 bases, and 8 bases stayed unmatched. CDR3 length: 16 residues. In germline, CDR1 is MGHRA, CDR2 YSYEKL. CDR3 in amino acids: CASSQRTGATNNEQFF. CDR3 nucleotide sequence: TGCGCCAGCAGCCAGCGGACAGGGGCGACAAACAATGAGCAGTTCTTC.

Here the CDR3 reads CASSEAWDTFSYEQYF. The CDR3 nucleotides read TGTGCCAGCAGTGAAGCGTGGGACACCTTCTCCTACGAGCAGTACTTC. The V gene is TRBV6-1, the J gene TRBJ2-7; perhaps TRBD1 as D (6 bases). The CDR3 runs to 16 residues. Trimming pared 0 bases from V and 0 bases from J, leaving 12 bases between. CDR1 and CDR2 from the germline V gene are MNHNS and SASEGT.

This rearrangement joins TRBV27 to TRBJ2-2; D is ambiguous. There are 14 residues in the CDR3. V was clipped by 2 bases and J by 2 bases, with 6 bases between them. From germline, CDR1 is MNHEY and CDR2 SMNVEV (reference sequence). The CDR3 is CASSLALNTGELFF. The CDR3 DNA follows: TGTGCCAGCAGTTTAGCGTTAAACACCGGGGAGCTGTTTTTT.

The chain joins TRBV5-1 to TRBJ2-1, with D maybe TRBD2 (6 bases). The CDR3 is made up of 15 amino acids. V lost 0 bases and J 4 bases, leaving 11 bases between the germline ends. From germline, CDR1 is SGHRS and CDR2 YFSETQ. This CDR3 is CASSLDLALYNEQFF. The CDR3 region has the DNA TGCGCCAGCAGCTTGGATCTAGCGTTATACAATGAGCAGTTCTTC.

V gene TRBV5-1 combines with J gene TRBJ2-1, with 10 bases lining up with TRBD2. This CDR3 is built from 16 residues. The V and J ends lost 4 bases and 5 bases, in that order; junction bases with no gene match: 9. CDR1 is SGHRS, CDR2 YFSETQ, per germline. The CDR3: CASSLQGLAEDNEQFF. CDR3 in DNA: TGCGCCAGCAGCCTACAAGGACTAGCGGAGGACAATGAGCAGTTCTTC.

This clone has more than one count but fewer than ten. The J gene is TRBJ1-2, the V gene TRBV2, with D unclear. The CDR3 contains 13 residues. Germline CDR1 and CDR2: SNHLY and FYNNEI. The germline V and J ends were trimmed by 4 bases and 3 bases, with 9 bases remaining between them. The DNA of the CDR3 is TGTGCCAGCAGTGGACTAGCCCACTATGGCTACACCTTC. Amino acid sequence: CASSGLAHYGYTF. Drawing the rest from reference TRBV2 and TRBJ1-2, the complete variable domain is EPEVTQTPSHQVTQMGQEVILRCVPISNHLYFYWYRQILGQKVEFLVSFYNNEISEKSEIFDDQFSVERPDGSNFTLKIRSTKLEDSAMYFCASSGLAHYGYTFGSGTRLTVV.

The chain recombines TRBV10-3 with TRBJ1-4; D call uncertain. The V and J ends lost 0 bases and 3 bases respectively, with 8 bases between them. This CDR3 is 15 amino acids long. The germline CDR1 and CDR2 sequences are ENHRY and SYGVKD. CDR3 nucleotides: TGTGCCATCAGTGAGTCCGGAGGGCCTAATGAAAAACTGTTTTTT. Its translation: CAISESGGPNEKLFF.

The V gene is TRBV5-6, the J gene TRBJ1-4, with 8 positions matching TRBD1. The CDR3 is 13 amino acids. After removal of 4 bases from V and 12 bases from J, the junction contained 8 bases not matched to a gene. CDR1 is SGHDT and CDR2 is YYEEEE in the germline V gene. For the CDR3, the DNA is TGTGCCAGCAGCCGGGACAGGCGGCCTGAACTGTTTTTT. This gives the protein CASSRDRRPELFF.

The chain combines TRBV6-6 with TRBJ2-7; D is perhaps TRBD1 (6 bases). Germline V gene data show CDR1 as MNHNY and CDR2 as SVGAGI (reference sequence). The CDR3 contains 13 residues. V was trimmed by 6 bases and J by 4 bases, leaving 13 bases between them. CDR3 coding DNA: TGTGCCAGCAGCCAGAACAGGGATTACGAGCAGTACTTC. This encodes CASSQNRDYEQYF.

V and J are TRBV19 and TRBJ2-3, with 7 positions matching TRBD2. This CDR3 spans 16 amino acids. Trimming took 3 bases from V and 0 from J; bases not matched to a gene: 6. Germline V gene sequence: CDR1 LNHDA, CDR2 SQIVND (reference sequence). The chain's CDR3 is CASSIRSSGSTDTQYF. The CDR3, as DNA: TGTGCCAGTAGTATCAGGTCTAGCGGTAGCACAGATACGCAGTATTTT.

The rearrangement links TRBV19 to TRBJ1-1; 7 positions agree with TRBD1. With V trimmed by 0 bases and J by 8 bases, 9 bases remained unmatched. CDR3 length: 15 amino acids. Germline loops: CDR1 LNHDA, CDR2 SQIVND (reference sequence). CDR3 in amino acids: CASSIDGRTQGEAFF. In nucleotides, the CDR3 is TGTGCCAGTAGTATAGATGGGCGCACACAGGGGGAAGCTTTCTTT.

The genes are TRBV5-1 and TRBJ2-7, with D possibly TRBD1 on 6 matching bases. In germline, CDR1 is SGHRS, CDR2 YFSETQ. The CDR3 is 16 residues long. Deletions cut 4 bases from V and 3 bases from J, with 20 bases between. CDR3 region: CASSPAISGALYEQYF. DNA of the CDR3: TGCGCCAGCAGCCCCGCGATCTCAGGGGCGCTCTACGAGCAGTACTTC. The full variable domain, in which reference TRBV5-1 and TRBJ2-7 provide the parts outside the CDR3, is KAGVTQTPRYLIKTRGQQVTLSCSPISGHRSVSWYQQTPGQGLQFLFEYFSETQRNKGNFPGRFSGRQFSNSRSEMNVSTLELGDSALYLCASSPAISGALYEQYFGPGTRLTVT.

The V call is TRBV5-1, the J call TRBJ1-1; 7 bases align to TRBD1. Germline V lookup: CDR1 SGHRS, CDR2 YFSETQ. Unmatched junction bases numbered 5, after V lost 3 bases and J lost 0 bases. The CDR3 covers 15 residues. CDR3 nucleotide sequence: TGCGCCAGCAGCTCACAGACAGGGCTGAACACTGAAGCTTTCTTT. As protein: CASSSQTGLNTEAFF.

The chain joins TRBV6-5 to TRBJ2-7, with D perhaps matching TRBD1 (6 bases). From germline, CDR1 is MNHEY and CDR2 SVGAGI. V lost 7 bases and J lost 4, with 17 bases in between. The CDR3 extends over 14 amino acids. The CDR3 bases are TGTGCCAGCACCTTCCCAGGGGCCCGTTACGAGCAGTACTTC. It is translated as CASTFPGARYEQYF.

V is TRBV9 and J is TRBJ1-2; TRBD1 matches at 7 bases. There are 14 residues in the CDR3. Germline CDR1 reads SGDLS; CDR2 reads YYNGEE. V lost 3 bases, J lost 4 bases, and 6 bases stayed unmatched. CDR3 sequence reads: CASSDRGGSYGYTF. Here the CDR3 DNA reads TGTGCCAGCAGCGACAGGGGCGGTAGCTATGGCTACACCTTC.

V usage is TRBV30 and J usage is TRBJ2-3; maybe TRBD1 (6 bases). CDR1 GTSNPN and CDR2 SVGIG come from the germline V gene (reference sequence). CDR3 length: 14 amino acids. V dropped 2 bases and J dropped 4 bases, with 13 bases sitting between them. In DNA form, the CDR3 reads TGTGCCTGGAGTAGGACAGCTATGGCAGATACGCAGTATTTT. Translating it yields CAWSRTAMADTQYF.

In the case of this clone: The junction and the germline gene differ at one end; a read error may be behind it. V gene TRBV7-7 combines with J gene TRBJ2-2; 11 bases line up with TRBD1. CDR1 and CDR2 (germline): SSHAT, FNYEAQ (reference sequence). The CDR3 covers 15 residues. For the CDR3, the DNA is TGTGCTAGCAGCCCTAGGACAGGGGGCGCCGGGGAGCTGTTTTTT. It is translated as CASSPRTGGAGELFF.

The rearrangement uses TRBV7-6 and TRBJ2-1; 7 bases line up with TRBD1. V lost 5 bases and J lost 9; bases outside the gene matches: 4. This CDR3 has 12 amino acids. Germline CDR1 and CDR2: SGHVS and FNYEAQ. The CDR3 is CASSTGVGEQFF. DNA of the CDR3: TGTGCCAGCAGCACAGGGGTGGGTGAGCAGTTCTTC.

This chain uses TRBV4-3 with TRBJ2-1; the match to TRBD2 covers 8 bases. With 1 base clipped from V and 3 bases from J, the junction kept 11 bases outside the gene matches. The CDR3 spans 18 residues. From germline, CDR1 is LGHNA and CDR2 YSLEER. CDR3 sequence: CASSQGLPGGANYNEQFF. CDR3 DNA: TGCGCCAGCAGCCAAGGCTTACCGGGGGGGGCCAACTACAATGAGCAGTTCTTC.